This paragraph covers one T cell receptor beta chain sequence. What this receptor recognizes is not known. A junction end diverges from the germline sequence, so it may reflect a read error. Other DNA variants within this sample encode the same CDR3. This sample is part of a study of cytomegalovirus exposure and HLA in healthy donors (dated by TCRdb to about 2017). Study-wide context: An earlier analysis of roughly 570 of the donors reported approximately 300 Gb of sequence data and 117 million unique TCR beta sequences obtained from about 179 million T cells. An early release that covered 640 HLA-typed donors contained 250 to 350 gigabases of sequencing data and roughly 84 million unique TCR sequences. The genetic ancestry cluster associated with self-reported Caucasian donors included about 81% of the roughly 400 genotyped donors. The study aimed to test whether cataloging public T cell receptors could reveal signatures of past pathogen exposure. The study profiled the T cell repertoires of more than 500 subjects by immunosequencing and related them to cytomegalovirus serostatus. In addition to the first cohort of 650 to 750 subjects, a separate validation cohort of approximately 120 different subjects was used. The study combined high-throughput TCR immunosequencing, statistical association of individual TCRs with disease status, and machine learning to predict cytomegalovirus infection status. A later analysis re-examined previously published TCR beta repertoires from 610 or so donors and added high-resolution HLA genotyping to investigate patterns of TCR occurrence. The later analysis used no new phenotypic data to find candidate immune exposures, relying instead on TCR beta sequences and their occurrence across donors. In an earlier analysis of 587 of the donors, high-throughput TCR beta sequencing was used to judge whether each TCR beta V gene segment behaved as functional or pseudogenic. Donor age, sex, ethnicity and CMV serostatus were compiled alongside the repertoire data. Genome-wide SNP genotypes for about 55% of the 666 donors were used in a later genetic analysis, which treated that subset as a discovery cohort. Every discovery cohort repertoire had been produced on one sequencing platform. HLA typing included class I and class II loci at four-digit resolution. Typing coverage differed by locus: A, B, C, DRB1 and DQB1 were typed in about 620-640 donors, DQA1 in 522, DPA1 in some 570, and DPB1 in just under 490. Several DR-DQ haplotypes were handled as single units for association and clustering, since linkage in the cohort was strong. Among 398 genotyped donors of the cohort, an average of about 240,000 unique TCR beta nucleotide sequences were sequenced per donor, roughly 20% of them non-productive.

The method behind the library was the immunoSEQ multiplex PCR assay. A mixture of 60 forward primers for TCR Vbeta segments and 13 reverse primers for TCR Jbeta segments was used in the multiplex PCR. Amplification of the CDR3 region of rearranged TCR beta genes was performed with a multiplex PCR assay on genomic DNA. Amplified TCR beta libraries were sequenced as 87-base-pair reads on the Illumina HiSeq System. In the paper's pipeline: In a later analysis, 77 million or so unique TCR beta chains were counted across the roughly 670 repertoires, and around 11 million of these chains were shared by at least two donors. Raw reads were error-corrected and collapsed into unique sequences with a nearest-neighbor algorithm that merged closely related sequences to remove PCR and sequencing errors. V, D and J gene segments were assigned by aligning CDR3 sequences to IMGT reference sequences. For a sequence to be retained, at least a six-nucleotide match to both a V gene segment and a J gene segment was required. Rearrangements were classified as productive when the CDR3 lacked stop codons and remained in frame with V and J, and all other rearrangements were classified as non-productive. Following IMGT convention, CDR3 was defined as the stretch from the second conserved V-encoded cysteine up to the conserved J-encoded phenylalanine. In an earlier analysis of approximately 500 of the donors, sequences lacking an unambiguous match to a single V gene segment were excluded. In an earlier analysis of some 590 of the donors, a V segment was called functional when productive rearrangements were above 56.7%, and segregating when the standard deviation between donors exceeded 5%. A statistical classification framework was developed to diagnose cytomegalovirus status using the catalog of TCR beta chain sequences. V and J gene assignment, in a later analysis, came from comparing TCR nucleotide sequences with IMGT/GENE-DB human TR gene sequences. A later analysis assigned CDR3 sequences and most-parsimonious VDJ recombination scenarios with the TCRdist pipeline. In a later analysis, every TCR beta chain was defined by the combination of its CDR3 amino acid sequence and its V-gene family, and reads without a unique V-gene family were dropped. In a later analysis, around 600 highly shared, low-generation-probability nucleotide sequences were removed to address suspected cross-contamination and a sequencing artifact. In a later analysis, a clonal expansion index for each public chain was calculated from normalized within-repertoire ranks of inferred template counts. In a later analysis, generation probabilities were computed using a VDJ recombination model fitted to out-of-frame rearrangements, and the results were checked against IGoR. In a later analysis, TCR-TCR, TCR-HLA and TCR-CMV co-occurrence was scored with hypergeometric tests, and a repertoire-size bias correction was applied to TCR pairs. In a later analysis, false discovery rates were estimated by permuting HLA or CMV assignments 20 times. A later analysis grouped co-occurring TCRs with DBSCAN, adding TCRdist sequence similarity when clustering within HLA-allele-positive subsets. Repertoires with fewer than 30,000 or more than 120,000 public chains were left out of co-occurrence clustering, as were four to six repertoires with anomalous nucleotide sharing. TCRdb's version of the immuneACCESS table is confined to in-frame rearrangements and falls short of the full clone set. An unresolved V gene accounts for under half of the shortfall where checked; the remainder is of unknown origin. The V and J calls and clone size were taken over from that table, and D and trimming were inferred from the DNA. Within this sample are about 67,000 clones, with about 70% of them counted one time only. The top ten hold just over 2% of the sample.

In the germline V gene, CDR1 corresponds to SGDLS and CDR2 to YYNGEE. Including the terminal cysteine and phenylalanine, the CDR3 comprises 14 residues. Here the CDR3 DNA is all that survives: 42 bases in frame from base 1. The cohort consisted of some 670 healthy bone marrow donors. All cohort members were sampled while nominally healthy, although unrecorded immune exposures were likely present. The donor was CMV seronegative and was included in the group of approximately 350 seronegative cohort members. A peripheral blood sample was provided by each donor, and peripheral blood mononuclear cells were used for TCR beta sequencing. The Qiagen DNeasy Blood Extraction Kit was used to extract genomic DNA from the blood cell samples. Overall study results and their limits: When HLA alleles, especially DR and DQ, strongly co-occurred, attributing TCR associations to individual alleles was difficult. Across donors, most TCR sequences were observed very rarely, whereas some public TCRs were present in many individuals. Because counts were too low, seventeen rarely observed V segments, including chromosome 9 orphons, were left out of the earlier analysis of about 500 of the donors. In this cohort, only TCR beta chains were sequenced, and detectable features were limited by the absence of alpha or paired-chain data. The authors suggested that the approach could potentially be extended to other disease states and immunological phenotypes. The classifier was reported to diagnose cytomegalovirus status with high specificity and sensitivity in both the original and validation cohorts. In a later analysis, HLA-associated TCR beta chains showed more clonal expansion and lower generation probabilities than non-associated chains that were equally common. A group of highly shared sequence variants was considered likely to be a technical artifact of the sequencing pipeline. An association between a missense DCLRE1C variant and V-gene and J-gene trimming of TCR beta chains was found in a later genetic analysis and replicated in an independent cohort. According to a later analysis, most CMV-associated TCR beta chains appeared to be HLA-restricted, and the HLA associations seemed to be driven largely by CMV exposure. A later genetic analysis reported fewer N-insertions in productive TCRs among donors in an Asian-associated ancestry cluster than the roughly 620-donor mean. Presence/absence analyses assumed roughly uniform sequencing depth across donors, an assumption that may not hold. Some IMGT-functional V segments, including TRBV6-2 and TRBV6-3, could not be distinguished by the 87-base-pair reads and were therefore excluded. A later analysis reported that several top co-occurrence clusters appeared linked to parvovirus B19, influenza, CMV and Epstein-Barr virus. The study gave a list of roughly 150 TCR beta chains associated with cytomegalovirus. Because some donors lacked HLA typing at each locus, the association tests relied only on the typed subset. A later analysis found that TCR association rates varied across HLA loci, with DRB1 alleles showing the most associated TCRs and HLA-C alleles the fewest. A few of the identified cytomegalovirus-associated TCR beta chains were confirmed in vitro to be specific for cytomegalovirus antigens. In an earlier analysis of more than 450 of the donors, most TCR beta V segments were observed in productive rearrangements about 90% or about 30% of the time, broadly matching IMGT annotations. The only immune exposure information available for the cohort was CMV serostatus. A further reported finding was that TCR beta sequences accurately predicted the HLA-A and HLA-B alleles for most subjects in the first cohort. Linkage disequilibrium might explain the correlated functional status among segregating V segments, but an unknown experimental factor could not be excluded. In a later analysis, over 15,000 TCR beta sequences were associated with specific HLA alleles at a false discovery rate of 0.05.

This TCR was sampled from a woman aged 25-40 years in good health and CMV-seronegative. The rearrangement joined TRBV9 to TRBJ2-5; 5 matching bases give a weak D call of TRBD2. Sequencing was performed on PBMCs. The nucleotide sequence reads as follows: TGTGCTAGCAGCGTAGGACCCGAAGGAGGGACCCAGTACTTC. This sequence encodes CASSVGPEGGTQYF. Reference TRBV9 and TRBJ2-5 genes cover what lies past the CDR3, so the full variable domain is DSGVTQTPKHLITATGQRVTLRCSPRSGDLSVYWYQQSLDQGLQFLIQYYNGEERAKGNILERFSAQQFPDLHSELNLSSLELGDSALYFCASSVGPEGGTQYFGPGTRLLVL.